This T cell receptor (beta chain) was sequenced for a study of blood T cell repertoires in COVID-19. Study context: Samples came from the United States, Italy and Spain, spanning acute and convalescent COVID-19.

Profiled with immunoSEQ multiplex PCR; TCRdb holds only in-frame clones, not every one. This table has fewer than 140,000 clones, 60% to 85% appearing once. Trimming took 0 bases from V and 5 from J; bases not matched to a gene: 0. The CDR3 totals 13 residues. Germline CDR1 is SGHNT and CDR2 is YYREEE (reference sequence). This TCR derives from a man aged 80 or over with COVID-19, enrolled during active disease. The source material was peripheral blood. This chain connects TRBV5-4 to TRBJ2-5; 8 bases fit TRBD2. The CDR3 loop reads CASSLAGGETQYF. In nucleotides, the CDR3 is TGTGCCAGCAGCTTGGCGGGAGGGGAGACCCAGTACTTC.